This is a list of T cell receptor beta chains from one sample in a study of T cells expressing NK-cell markers. Using the 5' RACE reads, TCRdb records one entry per CDR3 protein without DNA. The ten top clones account for more than 1.4%, within a sample of some 440,000 distinct CDR3 sequences. The material sequenced was blood T cells: a sorted CD56 or NKG2C T cell subset, CD4+ or CD8+ T cells, or bulk PBMC T cells (not recorded which). These receptor sequences come from a woman aged 45-65 years in good health. CDR3s include the opening cysteine and the closing phenylalanine or tryptophan.

v_gene,j_gene,CDR3aa
TRBV6-1,TRBJ1-5,CASTFSSDQPQHF
TRBV12-3/TRBV12-4,TRBJ1-1,CASSGTGRGLNTEAFF
TRBV4-1,TRBJ2-1,CASSQVSSGSRLGNNEQFF
TRBV18,TRBJ1-1,CASSRFRQNLNTEAFF
TRBV3-1,TRBJ2-7,CASSQDGQGGYEQYF
TRBV20-1,TRBJ1-1,CSARARHREMAFF
TRBV4-1,TRBJ1-1,CASSGQGDNSKAFF
TRBV5-6,TRBJ2-1,CASSKGGDLYNEQFF
TRBV5-1,TRBJ2-1,CASSLGGFSGTGSYNEQFF
TRBV6-1,TRBJ2-5,CASRGNQRTSGRTRAQYF
TRBV29-1,TRBJ2-1,CSVQNSGPNEQFF
TRBV20-1,TRBJ2-3,CSAGGGAGGIDTQYF
TRBV12-3/TRBV12-4,TRBJ1-3,CASRTVGLWNTIYF
TRBV5-1,TRBJ1-1,CASSLLGGGTPEAFF
TRBV6-9,TRBJ1-4,CASSRPHRASNEKLFF
TRBV9,TRBJ2-5,CASSSGLGGEETQYF
TRBV5-1,TRBJ1-1,CASSPGTGEAFF
TRBV11-2,TRBJ2-5,CASSLPLAVGETQYF
TRBV5-1,TRBJ2-1,CASRETQGLAGGRNEQFF
TRBV24-1,TRBJ2-1,CATSDKGKIHNEQFF
TRBV20-1,TRBJ2-1,CSARDRRTNLAGGAQFF
TRBV6-5,TRBJ1-1,CASSRADRRNTEAFF
TRBV20-1,TRBJ1-1,CSATLQGGAFF
TRBV11-2,TRBJ2-1,CASSAQRVGNEQFF
TRBV9,TRBJ1-3,CASSPRDRSAGNTIYF
TRBV5-4,TRBJ2-7,CASSGSGTGGYEQYF
TRBV5-1,TRBJ2-3,CASSPRGTASDTQYF
TRBV7-2,TRBJ2-1,CASSHSSGSNNEQFF
TRBV7-2,TRBJ1-5,CASSLAGRRYSNQPQHF
TRBV20-1,TRBJ1-1,CSGPRQGAEAFF
TRBV19,TRBJ2-3,CASSIQGRDTQYF
TRBV5-1,TRBJ2-2,CASSLWSGSTGELFF
TRBV29-1,TRBJ2-2,CSVEDNMGLAGPGELFF
TRBV10-3,TRBJ2-1,CAIRKTSSHEQFF
TRBV5-1,TRBJ1-6,CASSLEPGNDDSPLHF
TRBV7-9,TRBJ1-4,CASSSGVDEKLFF
TRBV12-3/TRBV12-4,TRBJ1-3,CASSFQGYSGNTIYF
TRBV11-2,TRBJ1-2,CASTAYRGGYGYTF
TRBV4-2,TRBJ2-2,CASSQANEGSGELFF
TRBV5-5,TRBJ1-2,CASSLASGYGYTF
TRBV24-1,TRBJ2-1,CATSDLGHKNEQFF
TRBV6-5,TRBJ2-5,CASSYGLSGYQETQYF
TRBV5-1,TRBJ2-2,CASSSAPSTSLAGELFF
TRBV7-8,TRBJ2-5,CASSSAGGRASETQYF
TRBV5-1,TRBJ2-1,CASSYSGQVINEQFF
TRBV20-1,TRBJ1-4,CSARAPGDGEKLFF
TRBV18,TRBJ2-5,CASSPRAWGETQYF
TRBV12-3/TRBV12-4,TRBJ1-2,CASSSTGARGGYTF
TRBV7-9,TRBJ2-2,CASSSTITGELFF
TRBV7-7,TRBJ1-4,CASSLPREGIREKLFF